This record covers a single TCR beta chain. MiXCR, applied by TCRdb to the 5' RACE reads, yields one record per CDR3 protein. The sample lists more than 35,000 distinct CDR3 sequences; roughly 10% were seen once. This sample was taken from a study of early T cells in non-severe SARS-CoV-2 infection. The CDR3 contains 15 residues. Trimming cost V 4 bases and J 0 bases, with 13 bases left between them. Germline lookup yields CDR1 DFQATT and CDR2 SNEGSKA (reference sequence). The sample taken for sequencing was whole blood. This sequence joins TRBV20-1 and TRBJ1-5; D unresolved. The source of this sequence is an adult who was a healthcare worker with PCR-confirmed SARS-CoV-2 infection or an uninfected control (not recorded which). DNA of the CDR3: TGCAGTGCTATAGATGGAAAGAATAGCAATCAGCCCCAGCATTTT. Encoded protein: CSAIDGKNSNQPQHF.